The 8 T cell receptor beta chains listed next were all sequenced from one sample in a study of blood T cell repertoires in COVID-19. Repertoires were generated with immunoSEQ multiplex PCR, while TCRdb's copy carries only in-frame clones and drops some. The data hold roughly 170,000 clones, with about 83% observed a single time. The sequencing input was PBMCs or T cells enriched from blood (not recorded which). The receptor set was obtained from a woman between 45 and 60 years old in a cohort exposed to, infected with or recovered from COVID-19 (not recorded which).

The chain carries TRBV11-2 and TRBJ2-5; 8 bases fit TRBD2. This CDR3 has 16 amino acids. After removal of 6 bases from V and 4 bases from J, the junction contained 13 bases not matched to a gene. Germline assignment: CDR1 SGHAT and CDR2 FQNNGV. The CDR3 is CASSSPPGGVRETQYF. CDR3 bases: TGTGCCAGCAGTTCCCCCCCGGGGGGGGTGCGAGAGACCCAGTACTTC. Full variable domain (outside the CDR3, taken from reference TRBV11-2 and TRBJ2-5): EAGVAQSPRYKIIEKRQSVAFWCNPISGHATLYWYQQILGQGPKLLIQFQNNGVVDDSQLPKDRFSAERLKGVDSTLKIQPAKLEDSAVYLCASSSPPGGVRETQYFGPGTRLLVL.

This chain connects TRBV7-2 to TRBJ2-5; possible D gene TRBD2, 5 bases. The CDR3 runs to 13 residues. The ends were cut back, 4 bases at V and 4 bases at J, with 10 bases in the middle. CDR1 and CDR2 (germline): SGHTA, FQGNSA. The CDR3 loop is CASSSHGVETQYF. The CDR3 nucleotides are TGTGCCAGCAGCTCTCACGGGGTAGAGACCCAGTACTTC.

This rearrangement joins TRBV7-3 to TRBJ2-3; a weak D match, TRBD1 (6 bases). This CDR3 has 13 residues. Trimming left V 5 bases short and J 3 bases short, with 9 bases between. Germline V gene lookup returns CDR1 SGHTA and CDR2 FQGTGA. The CDR3 sequence is CASSRGTTDTQYF. The CDR3, as DNA: TGTGCCAGCAGCCGAGGGACAACAGATACGCAGTATTTT.

J is TRBJ2-1 and V is TRBV3-1 (or the pseudogene TRBV3-2); possibly TRBD2 for D (7 bases). The CDR3 has 15 amino acids. CDR1 is LGHDT, CDR2 YNNKEL, per germline (reference sequence). The V end lost 0 bases, the J end lost 4 bases, and 10 bases lay between the germline ends. The CDR3 DNA reads TGTGCCAGCAGCCAAGACGGGGGGCAGTACAATGAGCAGTTCTTC. Protein: CASSQDGGQYNEQFF.

The chain combines TRBV5-8 with TRBJ2-3; no clear D. Germline CDR1 is SGHTS and CDR2 is YDEGEE. V shed 5 bases and J shed 1 base, with 8 bases lying between them. The CDR3 runs to 13 residues. CDR3 region: CASRPRGTDTQYF. For the CDR3, the DNA is TGTGCCAGCAGACCCCGGGGCACAGATACGCAGTATTTT.

The J gene is TRBJ2-3, the V gene TRBV16, with D possibly being TRBD2 (6 bases). Germline CDR1 is KGHSY and CDR2 is FQNENV. The CDR3 has 16 residues. V lost 0 bases and J lost 11, with 21 bases in between. The chain's CDR3 is CASSQSHDLGLRGQYF. CDR3 sequence (DNA): TGTGCCAGCAGCCAATCTCACGACCTGGGGTTGCGGGGGCAGTATTTT.

In its sample, this clone was seen a few times. The chain carries TRBV5-1 and TRBJ1-5; TRBD1 matches at 9 bases. Germline CDR1 is SGHRS and CDR2 is YFSETQ. There are 14 residues in the CDR3. V lost 0 bases to trimming and J lost 5 bases; unmatched junction nucleotides: 0. The CDR3 here is CASSLGTGDQPQHF. The CDR3 region has the DNA TGCGCCAGCAGCTTGGGGACAGGGGATCAGCCCCAGCATTTT.

The V call is TRBV2, the J call TRBJ1-1; D might be TRBD1 (5 bases). The CDR3 length is 12 residues. Per the germline V gene, CDR1 is SNHLY and CDR2 is FYNNEI. The CDR3 DNA is TGTGTACAAAGGGGCATGAACACTGAAGCTTTCTTT. Its protein product is CVQRGMNTEAFF.